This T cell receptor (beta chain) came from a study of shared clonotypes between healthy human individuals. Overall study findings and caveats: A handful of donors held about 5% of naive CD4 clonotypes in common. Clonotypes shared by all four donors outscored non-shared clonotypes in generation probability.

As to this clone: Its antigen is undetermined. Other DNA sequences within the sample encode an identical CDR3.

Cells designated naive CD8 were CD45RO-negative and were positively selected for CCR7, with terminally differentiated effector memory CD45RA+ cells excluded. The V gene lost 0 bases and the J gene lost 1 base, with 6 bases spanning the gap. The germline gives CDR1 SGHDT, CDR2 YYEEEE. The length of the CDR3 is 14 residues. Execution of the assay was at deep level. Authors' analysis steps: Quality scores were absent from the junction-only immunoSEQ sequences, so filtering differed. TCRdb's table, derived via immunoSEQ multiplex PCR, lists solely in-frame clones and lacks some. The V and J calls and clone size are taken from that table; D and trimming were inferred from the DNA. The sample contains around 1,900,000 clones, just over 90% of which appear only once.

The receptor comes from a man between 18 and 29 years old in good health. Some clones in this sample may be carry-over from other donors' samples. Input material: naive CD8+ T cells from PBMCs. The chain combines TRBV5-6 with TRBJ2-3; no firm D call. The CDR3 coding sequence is TGTGCCAGCAGCTTGGGTGGGGGCACAGATACGCAGTATTTT. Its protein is CASSLGGGTDTQYF.